The 6 T cell receptor beta chains below were found in one sample sequenced in a study of CD4 T cells in relation to SARS-CoV-2 and coronaviruses. The repertoire was sequenced with immunoSEQ multiplex PCR; TCRdb's copy has only in-frame clones and lacks some. The table shows under 70,000 clones, with more than 80% occurring only once. CD4+ T cells from unexposed donors were obtained before the COVID-19 pandemic (2011-2018). Sequenced input: memory CD4+ T cells from PBMCs. The origin of the receptors is a human donor in good health.

The chain combines TRBV2 with TRBJ2-7; D is perhaps TRBD2 (5 bases). Germline-derived CDR1 and CDR2 are SNHLY and FYNNEI. The CDR3 length is 12 residues. Trimming cost V 6 bases and J 0 bases, with 6 bases left between them. The CDR3 region has the DNA TGTGCCAGCAGGACTACCTCCTACGAGCAGTACTTC. Translation: CASRTTSYEQYF.

The CDR3 coding sequence is TGCGCCAGCAGCCAGCGGCCGGGTAATGAGCAGTTCTTC. Protein product: CASSQRPGNEQFF. The gene calls are TRBV4-1 and TRBJ2-1; D call uncertain. Germline-derived CDR1 and CDR2 are MGHRA and YSYEKL. V lost 3 bases and J 7 bases, leaving 10 bases between the germline ends. The CDR3 has 13 residues.

The chain links TRBV14 to TRBJ2-1, with D possibly matching TRBD2 (5 bases). Germline assignment: CDR1 SGHDN and CDR2 FVKESK. This CDR3 is built from 15 residues. Trimming stripped 0 bases from V and 7 bases from J, with 13 bases between. The chain's CDR3 is CASSQEIGLRNEQFF. In DNA, the CDR3 is TGTGCCAGCAGCCAAGAAATAGGACTTCGGAATGAGCAGTTCTTC.

The V and J genes are TRBV3-1 (or the pseudogene TRBV3-2) and TRBJ2-1, with no clear D. Germline CDR1 reads LGHDT; CDR2 reads YNNKEL (reference sequence). The V end lost 6 bases, the J end lost 7 bases, and 16 bases lay between the germline ends. The CDR3 sequence is 14 residues long. Written as DNA, the CDR3 is TGTGCCAGCAGTCCCCAGCGTGTCACTAATGAGCAGTTCTTC. Encoded protein: CASSPQRVTNEQFF.

V and J are TRBV28 and TRBJ2-7; D call uncertain. Germline V gene lookup returns CDR1 MDHEN and CDR2 SYDVKM. The germline V and J ends were trimmed by 5 bases and 0 bases, with 5 bases remaining between them. The CDR3 has 12 amino acids. In DNA, the CDR3 is TGTGCCAGCAGTACAGCCTCCTACGAGCAGTACTTC. It specifies CASSTASYEQYF.

A note on this clone: This CDR3 is also generated by other DNA sequences in the sample. The rearrangement links TRBV18 to TRBJ2-3; D gene uncertain. V lost 0 bases, J lost 1 base, and 2 bases lay in between. Germline V gives CDR1 KGHSH, CDR2 LQKENI. This CDR3 is 13 amino acids long. The CDR3 region is CASSPPGTDTQYF. The CDR3 DNA sequence: TGTGCCAGCTCACCACCCGGCACAGATACGCAGTATTTT.